This is a list of T cell receptor beta chains from one sample in a study of T cell responses to AZD1222 COVID-19 vaccine. Produced via immunoSEQ multiplex PCR; TCRdb's table is partial and in-frame only. The sample carries about 88,000 clones, about 89% recorded once. The sequences come from peripheral blood, collected 28 days after the second AZD1222 dose. The receptor source for this set is an adult who received the AZD1222 COVID-19 vaccine. CDR3s include the opening cysteine and the closing phenylalanine or tryptophan. D genes are given only for firm matches. Rows give clone size only sometimes, using once, few, many, or a class for an expanded clone.

d_call: TRBD2; j_call: TRBJ2-5; clone_size: .; v_call: TRBV29-1; cdr3_nt: TGCAGCGTTGAACTAGCGGACTTCCAAGAGACCCAGTACTTC; cdr3_aa: CSVELADFQETQYF
d_call: TRBD1; j_call: TRBJ1-4; clone_size: .; v_call: TRBV5-1; cdr3_nt: TGCGCCAGCAGCGAGGGACAGATTAATGAAAAACTGTTTTTT; cdr3_aa: CASSEGQINEKLFF
d_call: .; j_call: TRBJ1-6; clone_size: .; v_call: TRBV5-6; cdr3_nt: TGTGCCAGCAGCTTGGGGAGGGGCCAAAATTCACCCCTCCACTTT; cdr3_aa: CASSLGRGQNSPLHF
d_call: TRBD1; j_call: TRBJ1-2; clone_size: .; v_call: TRBV9; cdr3_nt: TGTGCCAGCAGCCTCCGGGACAGGGCTAACTATGGCTACACCTTC; cdr3_aa: CASSLRDRANYGYTF
d_call: .; j_call: TRBJ1-1; clone_size: .; v_call: TRBV6-5; cdr3_nt: TGTGCCAGCATTCGGGGGGCAGGCACTGAAGCTTTCTTT; cdr3_aa: CASIRGAGTEAFF
d_call: .; j_call: TRBJ1-5; clone_size: once; v_call: TRBV12-5; cdr3_nt: TGTGCTAGTGGTTTCGGGTTCAATCAGCCCCAGCATTTT; cdr3_aa: CASGFGFNQPQHF
d_call: TRBD1; j_call: TRBJ1-2; clone_size: .; v_call: TRBV5-1; cdr3_nt: TGCGCCAGCAGACGAGGGCCGGGACAGGACTATGGCTACACCTTC; cdr3_aa: CASRRGPGQDYGYTF
d_call: TRBD1; j_call: TRBJ2-2; clone_size: .; v_call: TRBV12-5; cdr3_nt: TGTGCTAGTGGCCAGCCGAACAGGGGTGGCGGCACCGGGGAGCTGTTTTTT; cdr3_aa: CASGQPNRGGGTGELFF
d_call: .; j_call: TRBJ1-1; clone_size: .; v_call: TRBV6-4; cdr3_nt: TGTGCCAGCCAGGGCCCTAATAGAACCATGAACACTGAAGCTTTCTTT; cdr3_aa: CASQGPNRTMNTEAFF
d_call: .; j_call: TRBJ2-3; clone_size: .; v_call: TRBV5-1; cdr3_nt: TGCGCCAGCAGCTTGGGGGTGGTTTACACAGATACGCAGTATTTT; cdr3_aa: CASSLGVVYTDTQYF
d_call: .; j_call: TRBJ2-5; clone_size: .; v_call: TRBV2; cdr3_nt: TGTGCCAGCACTCTCTCCGGGCAGAAAGAGACCCAGTACTTC; cdr3_aa: CASTLSGQKETQYF
d_call: TRBD2; j_call: TRBJ2-5; clone_size: .; v_call: TRBV4-2; cdr3_nt: TGTGCCAGCAGCCAGGCTTCCCTGGGGAGGACTAGCGGGGGGGCGAGGGAGACCCAGTACTTC; cdr3_aa: CASSQASLGRTSGGARETQYF
d_call: .; j_call: TRBJ1-3; clone_size: many; v_call: TRBV25-1; cdr3_nt: TGTGCCAGCAGTGAATCTGGCGGGCCAGGTGGAAACACCATATATTTT; cdr3_aa: CASSESGGPGGNTIYF
d_call: .; j_call: TRBJ1-2; clone_size: .; v_call: TRBV4-2; cdr3_nt: TGTGCCAGCAGCCTCGGCACTAACTATGGCTACACCTTC; cdr3_aa: CASSLGTNYGYTF
d_call: TRBD1; j_call: TRBJ1-4; clone_size: few; v_call: TRBV4-2; cdr3_nt: TGTGCCAGCAGCCAAGTCGGGCGGGGGACAGGGGGTAATGAAAAACTGTTTTTT; cdr3_aa: CASSQVGRGTGGNEKLFF
d_call: .; j_call: TRBJ2-7; clone_size: .; v_call: TRBV18; cdr3_nt: TGTGCCAGCTCCCCGGGGCACTCCTACGAGCAGTACTTC; cdr3_aa: CASSPGHSYEQYF
d_call: .; j_call: TRBJ1-3; clone_size: .; v_call: TRBV3-1/TRBV3-2; cdr3_nt: TGTGCCAGCAGCCATACAGGGTCTGGAAACACCATATATTTT; cdr3_aa: CASSHTGSGNTIYF
d_call: .; j_call: TRBJ1-3; clone_size: .; v_call: TRBV5-1; cdr3_nt: TGCGCCAGCAGCTCCGTAGGGACCGTTGGAAACACCATATATTTT; cdr3_aa: CASSSVGTVGNTIYF
d_call: .; j_call: TRBJ2-7; clone_size: .; v_call: TRBV13; cdr3_nt: TGTGCCAGCAGTCGCATGGGGTCCTACGAGCAGTACTTC; cdr3_aa: CASSRMGSYEQYF
d_call: .; j_call: TRBJ1-1; clone_size: .; v_call: TRBV10-2; cdr3_nt: TGCGCCAGCAGTGAGCGGGCGACTAACACTGAAGCTTTCTTT; cdr3_aa: CASSERATNTEAFF
d_call: TRBD2; j_call: TRBJ2-6; clone_size: .; v_call: TRBV3-1/TRBV3-2; cdr3_nt: TGTGCCACGCGGGGGGGATCTGGGGCCAACGTCCTGACTTTC; cdr3_aa: CATRGGSGANVLTF
d_call: .; j_call: TRBJ1-3; clone_size: .; v_call: TRBV7-6; cdr3_nt: TGTGCCAGCAGCTTACGGGGTGAGGCTGGAAACACCATATATTTT; cdr3_aa: CASSLRGEAGNTIYF
d_call: .; j_call: TRBJ2-5; clone_size: once; v_call: TRBV5-1; cdr3_nt: TGCGCCAGCAGCTTGGAGGGTAACCCCCAAGAGACCCAGTACTTC; cdr3_aa: CASSLEGNPQETQYF
d_call: .; j_call: TRBJ2-7; clone_size: .; v_call: TRBV11-2; cdr3_nt: TGTGCCAGCAGCGGCTCAACCTCCTACGAGCAGTACTTC; cdr3_aa: CASSGSTSYEQYF
d_call: .; j_call: TRBJ1-1; clone_size: .; v_call: TRBV7-9; cdr3_nt: TGTGCCAGCAGCATAGATAGGGGAGGCACTGAAGCTTTCTTT; cdr3_aa: CASSIDRGGTEAFF
d_call: TRBD2; j_call: TRBJ2-1; clone_size: .; v_call: TRBV6-4; cdr3_nt: TGTGCCAGCAGTGAGGCTAGCGGGGGGCATGAGCAGTTCTTC; cdr3_aa: CASSEASGGHEQFF
d_call: .; j_call: TRBJ2-4; clone_size: few; v_call: TRBV30; cdr3_nt: TGTGCCTGGAGTGGGCCCTACGGCCACATTCAGTACTTC; cdr3_aa: CAWSGPYGHIQYF
d_call: TRBD1; j_call: TRBJ2-1; clone_size: .; v_call: TRBV29-1; cdr3_nt: TGCAGCGTTAGTGAGGGGGCCGATTACAATGAGCAGTTCTTC; cdr3_aa: CSVSEGADYNEQFF
d_call: .; j_call: TRBJ1-4; clone_size: few; v_call: TRBV10-3; cdr3_nt: TGTGCCATCAGTGCTACCGGGCCATCAACTAATGAAAAACTGTTTTTT; cdr3_aa: CAISATGPSTNEKLFF
d_call: .; j_call: TRBJ1-5; clone_size: .; v_call: TRBV18; cdr3_nt: TGTGCCAGCTCACCATCATATAGCAATCAGCCCCAGCATTTT; cdr3_aa: CASSPSYSNQPQHF
d_call: TRBD1; j_call: TRBJ1-1; clone_size: .; v_call: TRBV4-1; cdr3_nt: TGCGCCAGCAGCCAAGTTTACACTGGGCCGGGACAGGGGGCGTCTAGGACTGAAGCTTTCTTT; cdr3_aa: CASSQVYTGPGQGASRTEAFF
d_call: .; j_call: TRBJ1-1; clone_size: .; v_call: TRBV5-1; cdr3_nt: TGCGCCAGCAGCCAGGGGACTCCAAACACTGAAGCTTTCTTT; cdr3_aa: CASSQGTPNTEAFF
d_call: .; j_call: TRBJ1-1; clone_size: .; v_call: TRBV30; cdr3_nt: TGTGCCTGGAGATTGGGGGCGACTGAAGCTTTCTTT; cdr3_aa: CAWRLGATEAFF
d_call: .; j_call: TRBJ1-4; clone_size: .; v_call: TRBV27; cdr3_nt: TGTGCCAGCAGTCTCCGGACGGAAACTAATGAAAAACTGTTTTTT; cdr3_aa: CASSLRTETNEKLFF
d_call: .; j_call: TRBJ2-7; clone_size: .; v_call: TRBV18; cdr3_nt: TGTGCCAGCTCACCTCCGAGACCTATCGGGACCTCCGGATTCTACGAGCAGTACTTC; cdr3_aa: CASSPPRPIGTSGFYEQYF
d_call: .; j_call: TRBJ1-6; clone_size: .; v_call: TRBV6-5; cdr3_nt: TGTGCCAGCGCCGACAGGCTGACTTCACCCCTCCACTTT; cdr3_aa: CASADRLTSPLHF
d_call: TRBD2; j_call: TRBJ2-7; clone_size: .; v_call: TRBV12-3/TRBV12-4; cdr3_nt: TGTGCCAGCAGTTTGAGCGGGGGCTACGAGCAGTACTTC; cdr3_aa: CASSLSGGYEQYF